This T cell receptor beta chain was sequenced in a study of OX40 agonist ivuxolimab in advanced cancers. About the research overall: Patients were dosed with the agonistic anti-OX40 (CD134) antibody ivuxolimab. Dose-escalation patients were diagnosed with hepatocellular carcinoma, melanoma, renal cell cancer or head and neck cancer. A partial response was reached by three patients: one with hepatocellular carcinoma and two with cutaneous melanoma.

CDR3 length: 14 amino acids. Trimming took 4 bases from V and 6 from J, leaving 14 bases between them. Sequencing used immunoSEQ multiplex PCR; TCRdb keeps in-frame clones, though not all of them. This sample has tens of thousands of clones, with around 92% found just once. Sequencing used CD4+ or CD8+ T cells sorted from blood, obtained in a trial of the OX40 agonist ivuxolimab. The receptor was isolated from an adult with an advanced solid tumor such as melanoma, head and neck, liver or kidney cancer. The chain couples TRBV5-3 to TRBJ1-5; D unresolved. TRBV5-3 is identified as an open reading frame with a role that is uncertain. The CDR3, as DNA: TGTGCCAGAAGCACCTGCCGCCGGGGTCAGCCCCAGCATTTT. It translates to CARSTCRRGQPQHF.